The entry below gives a single TCR beta chain sequence along with its context. Living in under 30 US areas, the participants were between roughly 18 and 90 years of age. Two negative PCRs, clearance, or symptom resolution characterized the recovered Cohort 3 donors. TCRdb's copy holds only in-frame clones and misses some; the assay was immunoSEQ multiplex PCR. Here the sample spans 250,000 to 300,000 clones, around 88% being singletons. V shed 2 bases and J shed 4 bases, with 18 bases lying between them. This CDR3 has 16 residues. From germline, CDR1 is SGDLS and CDR2 YYNGEE. The data were taken from a study of blood T cell repertoires in COVID-19. At the level of the study: The United States, Italy and Spain provided the acute and convalescent COVID-19 samples. In each case, the material was cDNA or gDNA derived from T cells, B-cell-depleted T cells, or PBMCs.

The sequence came from a man aged 40-49 years who had recovered from COVID-19. The sequenced material came from PBMCs or T cells enriched from blood (not recorded which). The chain employs TRBV9 and TRBJ1-2; tentative D call: TRBD1 (6 bases). As DNA, the CDR3 is TGTGCCAGCAGCGTGGAGACAGGTCGCTTATTCTATGGCTACACCTTC. Translated, it gives CASSVETGRLFYGYTF. The entire variable domain, with the rest obtained from reference TRBV9 and TRBJ1-2, is as follows: DSGVTQTPKHLITATGQRVTLRCSPRSGDLSVYWYQQSLDQGLQFLIQYYNGEERAKGNILERFSAQQFPDLHSELNLSSLELGDSALYFCASSVETGRLFYGYTFGSGTRLTVV.